This entry features one T cell receptor beta chain sequence. Sequenced by immunoSEQ multiplex PCR; TCRdb stores in-frame clones only, minus some. The sample consists of 100,000 to 150,000 clones, just under 90% of them appearing once. Germline lookup yields CDR1 SEHNR and CDR2 FQNEAQ (reference sequence). Trimming cost V 3 bases and J 4 bases, with 13 bases left between them. The CDR3 extends over 15 amino acids. Donors came from a validation cohort of over 100 subjects, distinct from the first 666-subject cohort. This entry is derived from a study of cytomegalovirus exposure and HLA in healthy donors.

This TCR came from a man aged 30 to 39 in good health and CMV-seronegative. The chain uses TRBV7-9 and TRBJ2-1; tentatively, D is TRBD1 (5 bases). The sequenced sample was PBMCs. The CDR3 sequence is CASSLYQGKYNEQFF. CDR3 DNA: TGTGCCAGCAGCTTGTATCAGGGCAAATACAATGAGCAGTTCTTC. Full variable domain (missing parts from reference TRBV7-9 and TRBJ2-1): DTGVSQNPRHKITKRGQNVTFRCDPISEHNRLYWYRQTLGQGPEFLTYFQNEAQLEKSRLLSDRFSAERPKGSFSTLEIQRTEQGDSAMYLCASSLYQGKYNEQFFGPGTRLTVL.